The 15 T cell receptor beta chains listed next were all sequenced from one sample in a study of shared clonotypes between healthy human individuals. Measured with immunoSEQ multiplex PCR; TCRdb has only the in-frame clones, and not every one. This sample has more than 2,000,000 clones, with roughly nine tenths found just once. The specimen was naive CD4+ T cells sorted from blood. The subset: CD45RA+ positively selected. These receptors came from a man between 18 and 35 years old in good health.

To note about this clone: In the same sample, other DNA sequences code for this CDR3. CDR3 in DNA: TGTGCCAGCAGCCTGAGGGGGATGAACACTGAAGCTTTCTTT. It codes for CASSLRGMNTEAFF. The rearrangement uses TRBV7-2 and TRBJ1-1, with D possibly matching TRBD1 (6 bases). Trimming took off 5 bases at V and 0 bases at J, with 10 bases between the two ends. There are 14 residues in the CDR3. Germline V CDR1 and CDR2: SGHTA, FQGNSA. The complete variable domain, with remaining parts taken from reference TRBV7-2 and TRBJ1-1, reads GAGVSQSPSNKVTEKGKDVELRCDPISGHTALYWYRQSLGQGLEFLIYFQGNSAPDKSGLPSDRFSAERTGGSVSTLTIQRTQQEDSAVYLCASSLRGMNTEAFFGQGTRLTVV.

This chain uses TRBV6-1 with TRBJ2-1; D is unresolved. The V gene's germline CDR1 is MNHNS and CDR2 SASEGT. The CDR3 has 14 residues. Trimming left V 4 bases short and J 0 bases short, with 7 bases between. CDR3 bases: TGTGCCAGCAGTGTGAGTCTCTCCTACAATGAGCAGTTCTTC. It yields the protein CASSVSLSYNEQFF.

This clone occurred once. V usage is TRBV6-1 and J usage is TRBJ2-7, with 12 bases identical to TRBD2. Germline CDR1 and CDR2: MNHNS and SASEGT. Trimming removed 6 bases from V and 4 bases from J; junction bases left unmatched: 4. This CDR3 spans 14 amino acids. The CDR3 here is CASSLAGGPYEQYF. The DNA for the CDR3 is TGTGCCAGCAGCCTAGCGGGAGGGCCTTACGAGCAGTACTTC.

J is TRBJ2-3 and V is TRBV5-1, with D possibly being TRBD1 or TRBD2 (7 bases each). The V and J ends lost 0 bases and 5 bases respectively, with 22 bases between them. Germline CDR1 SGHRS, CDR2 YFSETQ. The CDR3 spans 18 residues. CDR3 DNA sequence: TGCGCCAGCAGCTTGGCCGGTGGGGGAGGGACAGTACAAGATACGCAGTATTTT. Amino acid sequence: CASSLAGGGGTVQDTQYF.

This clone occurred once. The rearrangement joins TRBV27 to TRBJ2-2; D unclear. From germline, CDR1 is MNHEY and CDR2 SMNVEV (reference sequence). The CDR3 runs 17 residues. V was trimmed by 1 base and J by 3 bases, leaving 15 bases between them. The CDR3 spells CASSLFLWGKDTGELFF. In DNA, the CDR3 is TGTGCCAGCAGTTTATTCCTATGGGGAAAGGACACCGGGGAGCTGTTTTTT.

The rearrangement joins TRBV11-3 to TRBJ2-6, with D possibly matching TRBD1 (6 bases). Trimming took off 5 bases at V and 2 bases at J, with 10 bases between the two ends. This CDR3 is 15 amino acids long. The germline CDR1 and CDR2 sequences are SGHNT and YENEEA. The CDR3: CASSHTGTGANVLTF. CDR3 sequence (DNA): TGTGCCAGCAGCCACACAGGGACTGGGGCCAACGTCCTGACTTTC. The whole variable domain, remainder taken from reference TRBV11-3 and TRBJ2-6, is EAGVVQSPRYKIIEKKQPVAFWCNPISGHNTLYWYLQNLGQGPELLIRYENEEAVDDSQLPKDRFSAERLKGVDSTLKIQPAELGDSAVYLCASSHTGTGANVLTFGAGSRLTVL.

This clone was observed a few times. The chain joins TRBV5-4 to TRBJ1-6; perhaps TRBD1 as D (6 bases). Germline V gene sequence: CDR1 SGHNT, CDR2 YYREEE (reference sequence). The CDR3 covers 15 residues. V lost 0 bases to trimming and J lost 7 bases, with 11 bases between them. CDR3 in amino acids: CASSLEWGLNSPLHF. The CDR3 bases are TGTGCCAGCAGCTTGGAGTGGGGGCTCAATTCACCCCTCCACTTT.

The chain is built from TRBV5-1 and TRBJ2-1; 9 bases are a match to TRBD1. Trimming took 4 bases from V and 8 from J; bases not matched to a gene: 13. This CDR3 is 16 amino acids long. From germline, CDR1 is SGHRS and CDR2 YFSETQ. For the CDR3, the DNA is TGCGCCAGCAGCCTGTTCCGGGACAGGGCTCCGGATGAGCAGTTCTTC. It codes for CASSLFRDRAPDEQFF.

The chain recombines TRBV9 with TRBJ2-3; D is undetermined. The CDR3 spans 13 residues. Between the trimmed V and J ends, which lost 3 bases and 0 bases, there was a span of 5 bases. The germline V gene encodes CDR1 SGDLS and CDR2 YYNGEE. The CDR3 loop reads CASSDPSTDTQYF. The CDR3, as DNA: TGTGCCAGCAGCGACCCTAGCACAGATACGCAGTATTTT. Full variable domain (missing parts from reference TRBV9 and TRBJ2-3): DSGVTQTPKHLITATGQRVTLRCSPRSGDLSVYWYQQSLDQGLQFLIQYYNGEERAKGNILERFSAQQFPDLHSELNLSSLELGDSALYFCASSDPSTDTQYFGPGTRLTVL.

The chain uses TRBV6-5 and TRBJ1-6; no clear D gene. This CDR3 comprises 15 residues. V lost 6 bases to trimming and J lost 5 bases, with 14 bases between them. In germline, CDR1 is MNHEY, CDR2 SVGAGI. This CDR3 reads CASSASEIHNSPLHF. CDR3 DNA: TGTGCCAGCAGCGCGAGCGAAATTCATAATTCACCCCTCCACTTT.

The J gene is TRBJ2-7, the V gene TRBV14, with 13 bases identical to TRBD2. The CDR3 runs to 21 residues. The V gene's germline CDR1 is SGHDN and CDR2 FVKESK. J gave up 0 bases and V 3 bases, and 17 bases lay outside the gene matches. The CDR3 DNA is TGTGCCAGCAGCCATTACCCCTTGACTAGCGGGGGGCCCCAAACCTCCTACGAGCAGTACTTC. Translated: CASSHYPLTSGGPQTSYEQYF.

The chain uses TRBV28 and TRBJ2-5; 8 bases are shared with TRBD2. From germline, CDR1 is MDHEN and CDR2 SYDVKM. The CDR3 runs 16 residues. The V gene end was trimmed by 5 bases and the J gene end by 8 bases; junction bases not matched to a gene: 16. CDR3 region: CASSPGGTKSVATQYF. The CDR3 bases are TGTGCCAGCAGTCCGGGGGGGACTAAGAGCGTAGCCACCCAGTACTTC. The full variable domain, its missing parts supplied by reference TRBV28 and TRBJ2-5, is DVKVTQSSRYLVKRTGEKVFLECVQDMDHENMFWYRQDPGLGLRLIYFSYDVKMKEKGDIPEGYSVSREKKERFSLILESASTNQTSMYLCASSPGGTKSVATQYFGPGTRLLVL.

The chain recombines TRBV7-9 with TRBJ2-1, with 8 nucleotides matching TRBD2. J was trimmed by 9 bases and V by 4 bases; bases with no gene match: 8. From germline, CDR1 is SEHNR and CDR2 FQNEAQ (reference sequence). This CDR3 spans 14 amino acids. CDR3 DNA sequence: TGTGCCAGCAGCTACACGGGAGGGCCGAGTGAGCAGTTCTTC. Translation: CASSYTGGPSEQFF.

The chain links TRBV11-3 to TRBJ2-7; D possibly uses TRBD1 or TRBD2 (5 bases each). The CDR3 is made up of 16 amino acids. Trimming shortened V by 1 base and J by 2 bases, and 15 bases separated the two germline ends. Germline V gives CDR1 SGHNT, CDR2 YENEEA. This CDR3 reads CASSLGDVSSPYEQYF. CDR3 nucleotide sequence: TGTGCCAGCAGCTTAGGGGACGTCTCTTCCCCCTACGAGCAGTACTTC.

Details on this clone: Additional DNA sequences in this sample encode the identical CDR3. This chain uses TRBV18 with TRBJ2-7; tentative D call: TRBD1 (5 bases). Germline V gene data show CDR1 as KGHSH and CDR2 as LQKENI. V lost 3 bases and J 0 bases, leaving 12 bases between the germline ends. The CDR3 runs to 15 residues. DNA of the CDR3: TGTGCCAGCTCACCGGGGCAGACAGTCTCCTACGAGCAGTACTTC. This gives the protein CASSPGQTVSYEQYF.